This T cell receptor (beta chain) was captured in a study of blood T cell repertoires in COVID-19. Across the study: The United States, Italy and Spain supplied acute and convalescent COVID-19 samples.

Trimming pared 6 bases from V and 1 base from J, leaving 9 bases between. CDR3 length equals 13 residues. CDR1 and CDR2 (germline): SNHLY, FYNNEI. Authors' data handling: Amplification of reference gene primers was used by the study to estimate nucleated cell counts. Sequenced by immunoSEQ multiplex PCR; TCRdb stores in-frame clones only, minus some. D and trimming were read from the DNA, whereas the V and J calls and clone size are those reported in that table. Here the sample spans about 340,000 clones, more than 70% being singletons. In Seattle, patients joined the study during active infection and were tracked longitudinally.

The chain employs TRBV2 and TRBJ1-1; D remains unclear. Sequenced sample: peripheral blood. The origin of this receptor is a woman in her seventies with COVID-19, enrolled during active disease. The CDR3 coding sequence is TGTGCCAGCAGGGGGAGCTGGAACACTGAAGCTTTCTTT. It is translated as CASRGSWNTEAFF.